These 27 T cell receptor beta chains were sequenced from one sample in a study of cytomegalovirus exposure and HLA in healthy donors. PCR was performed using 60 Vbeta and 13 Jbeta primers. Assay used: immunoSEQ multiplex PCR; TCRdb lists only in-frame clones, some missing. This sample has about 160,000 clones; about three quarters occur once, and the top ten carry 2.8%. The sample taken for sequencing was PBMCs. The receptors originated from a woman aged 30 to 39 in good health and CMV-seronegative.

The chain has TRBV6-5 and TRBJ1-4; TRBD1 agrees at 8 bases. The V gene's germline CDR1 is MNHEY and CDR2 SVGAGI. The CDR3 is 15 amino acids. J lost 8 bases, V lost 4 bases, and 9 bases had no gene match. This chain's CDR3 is CASSSPGGGKEKLFF. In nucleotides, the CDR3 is TGTGCCAGCAGTTCACCAGGGGGCGGAAAGGAAAAACTGTTTTTT.

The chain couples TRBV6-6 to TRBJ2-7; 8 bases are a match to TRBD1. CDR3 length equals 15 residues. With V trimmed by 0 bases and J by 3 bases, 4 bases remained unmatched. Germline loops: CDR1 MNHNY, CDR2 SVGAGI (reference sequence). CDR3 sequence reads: CASSYSTGDIYEQYF. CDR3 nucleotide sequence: TGTGCCAGCAGTTACTCGACAGGGGATATCTACGAGCAGTACTTC.

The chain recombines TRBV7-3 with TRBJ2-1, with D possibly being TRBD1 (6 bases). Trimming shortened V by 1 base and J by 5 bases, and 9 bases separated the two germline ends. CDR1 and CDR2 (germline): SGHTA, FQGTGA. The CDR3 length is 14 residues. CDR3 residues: CASSLRRQDNEQFF. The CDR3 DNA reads TGTGCCAGCAGCTTAAGACGACAGGACAATGAGCAGTTCTTC.

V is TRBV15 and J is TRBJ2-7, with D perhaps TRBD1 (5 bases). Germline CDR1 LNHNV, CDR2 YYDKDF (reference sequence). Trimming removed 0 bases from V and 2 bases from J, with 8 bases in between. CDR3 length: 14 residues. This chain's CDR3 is CATSREGVAYEQYF. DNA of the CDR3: TGTGCCACCAGCAGAGAAGGGGTCGCCTACGAGCAGTACTTC.

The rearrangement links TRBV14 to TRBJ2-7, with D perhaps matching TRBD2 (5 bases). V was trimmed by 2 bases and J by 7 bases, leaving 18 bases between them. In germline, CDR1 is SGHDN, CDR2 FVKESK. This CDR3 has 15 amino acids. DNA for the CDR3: TGTGCCAGCAGCCAACCAGGAGGCATGCTTTGGGAGCAGTACTTC. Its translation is CASSQPGGMLWEQYF.

CDR3 nucleotides: TGTGCCAGCAGTCGGGACACGGGGATTTATGGCTACACCTTC. It specifies CASSRDTGIYGYTF. J is TRBJ1-2 and V is TRBV28; D may be TRBD1 (6 bases). CDR1 is MDHEN, CDR2 SYDVKM, per germline. V lost 5 bases and J 5 bases, leaving 15 bases between the germline ends. This CDR3 has 14 residues.

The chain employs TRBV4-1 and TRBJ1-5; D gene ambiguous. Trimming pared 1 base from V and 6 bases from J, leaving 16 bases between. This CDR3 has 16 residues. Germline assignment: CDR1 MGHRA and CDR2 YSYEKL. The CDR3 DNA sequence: TGCGCCAGCAGCCAAGGAATCGGATCAGCGCGTCAGCCCCAGCATTTT. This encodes CASSQGIGSARQPQHF.

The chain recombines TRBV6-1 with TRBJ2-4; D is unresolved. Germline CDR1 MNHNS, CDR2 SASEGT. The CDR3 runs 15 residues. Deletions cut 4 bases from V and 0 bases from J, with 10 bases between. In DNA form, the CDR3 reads TGTGCCAGCAGTGCAGTGGAGTTAGCCAAAAACATTCAGTACTTC. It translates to CASSAVELAKNIQYF.

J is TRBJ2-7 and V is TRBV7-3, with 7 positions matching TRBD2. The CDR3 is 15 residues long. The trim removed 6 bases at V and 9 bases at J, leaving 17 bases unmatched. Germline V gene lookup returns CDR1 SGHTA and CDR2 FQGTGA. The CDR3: CASRPVPGLEVAQYF. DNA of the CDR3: TGTGCCAGCAGACCAGTCCCCGGACTAGAGGTCGCGCAGTACTTC.

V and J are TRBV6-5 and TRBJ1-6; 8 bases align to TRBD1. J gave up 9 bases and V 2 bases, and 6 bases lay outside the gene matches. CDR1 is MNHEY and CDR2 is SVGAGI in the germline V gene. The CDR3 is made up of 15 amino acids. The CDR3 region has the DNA TGTGCCAGCAGTTACGTGGCACAGGGGGGTTCACCCCTCCACTTT. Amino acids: CASSYVAQGGSPLHF.

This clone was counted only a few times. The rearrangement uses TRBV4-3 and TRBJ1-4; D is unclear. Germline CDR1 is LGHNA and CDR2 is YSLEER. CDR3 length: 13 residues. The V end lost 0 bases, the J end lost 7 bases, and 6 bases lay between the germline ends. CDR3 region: CASSQDRSEKLFF. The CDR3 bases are TGCGCCAGCAGCCAAGACAGATCTGAAAAACTGTTTTTT.

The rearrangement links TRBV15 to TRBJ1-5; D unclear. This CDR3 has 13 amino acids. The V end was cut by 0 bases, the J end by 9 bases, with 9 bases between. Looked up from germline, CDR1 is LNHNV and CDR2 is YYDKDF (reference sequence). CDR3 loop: CATSRDAGAPQHF. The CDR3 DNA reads TGTGCCACCAGCAGAGATGCGGGCGCGCCCCAGCATTTT.

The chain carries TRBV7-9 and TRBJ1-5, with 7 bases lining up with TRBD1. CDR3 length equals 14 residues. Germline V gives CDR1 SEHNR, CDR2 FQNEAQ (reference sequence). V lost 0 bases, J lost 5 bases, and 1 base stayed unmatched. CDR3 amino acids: CASSLAGGDQPQHF. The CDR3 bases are TGTGCCAGCAGCTTAGCAGGGGGCGATCAGCCCCAGCATTTT.

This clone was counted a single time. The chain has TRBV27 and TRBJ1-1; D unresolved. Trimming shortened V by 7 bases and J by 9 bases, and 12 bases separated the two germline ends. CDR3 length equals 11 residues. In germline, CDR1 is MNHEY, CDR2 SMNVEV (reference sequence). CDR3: CASISRWKAFF. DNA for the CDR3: TGTGCCAGCATCTCGAGGTGGAAAGCTTTCTTT.

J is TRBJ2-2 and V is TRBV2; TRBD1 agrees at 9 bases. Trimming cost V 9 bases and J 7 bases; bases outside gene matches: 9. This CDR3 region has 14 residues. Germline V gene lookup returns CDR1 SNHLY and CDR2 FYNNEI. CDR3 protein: CASARGQGLGELFF. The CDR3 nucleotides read TGTGCCAGTGCCCGGGGACAGGGACTCGGGGAGCTGTTTTTT. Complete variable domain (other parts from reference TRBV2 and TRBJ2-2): EPEVTQTPSHQVTQMGQEVILRCVPISNHLYFYWYRQILGQKVEFLVSFYNNEISEKSEIFDDQFSVERPDGSNFTLKIRSTKLEDSAMYFCASARGQGLGELFFGEGSRLTVL.

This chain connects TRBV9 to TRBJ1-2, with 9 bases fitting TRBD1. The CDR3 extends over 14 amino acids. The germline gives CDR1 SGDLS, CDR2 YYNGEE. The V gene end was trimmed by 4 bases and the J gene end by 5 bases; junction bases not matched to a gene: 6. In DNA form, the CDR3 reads TGTGCCAGCAGCCTAGAACAGGGGGCGTATGGCTACACCTTC. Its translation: CASSLEQGAYGYTF.

DNA of the CDR3: TGTGCCAGCAGCTTAGGGCGGCTCACTGAAGCTTTCTTT. Translating it yields CASSLGRLTEAFF. The chain carries TRBV7-6 and TRBJ1-1; D is unclear. Germline V gene sequence: CDR1 SGHVS, CDR2 FNYEAQ. The CDR3 has 13 residues. The V end was cut by 1 base, the J end by 4 bases, with 7 bases between. The whole variable domain, filled in from reference TRBV7-6 and TRBJ1-1, reads GAGVSQSPRYKVTKRGQDVALRCDPISGHVSLYWYRQALGQGPEFLTYFNYEAQQDKSGLPNDRFSAERPEGSISTLTIQRTEQRDSAMYRCASSLGRLTEAFFGQGTRLTVV.

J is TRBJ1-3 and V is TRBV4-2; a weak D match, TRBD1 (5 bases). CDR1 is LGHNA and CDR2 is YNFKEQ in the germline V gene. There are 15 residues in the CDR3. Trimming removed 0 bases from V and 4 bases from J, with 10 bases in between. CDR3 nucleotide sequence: TGTGCCAGCAGCCAAGACGACAGCCACGGAAACACCATATATTTT. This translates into CASSQDDSHGNTIYF.

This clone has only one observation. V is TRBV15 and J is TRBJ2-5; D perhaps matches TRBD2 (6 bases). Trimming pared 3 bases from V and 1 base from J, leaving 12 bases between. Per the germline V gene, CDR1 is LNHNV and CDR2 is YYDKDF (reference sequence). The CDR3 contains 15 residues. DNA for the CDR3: TGTGCCACCAGCAGGCGTAGCGGCCCCCAAGAGACCCAGTACTTC. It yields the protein CATSRRSGPQETQYF.

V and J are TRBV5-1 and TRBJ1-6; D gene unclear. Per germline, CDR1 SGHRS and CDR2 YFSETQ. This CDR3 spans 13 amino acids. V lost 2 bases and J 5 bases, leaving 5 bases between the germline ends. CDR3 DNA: TGCGCCAGCAGCTTCGGAGATAATTCACCCCTCCACTTT. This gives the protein CASSFGDNSPLHF.

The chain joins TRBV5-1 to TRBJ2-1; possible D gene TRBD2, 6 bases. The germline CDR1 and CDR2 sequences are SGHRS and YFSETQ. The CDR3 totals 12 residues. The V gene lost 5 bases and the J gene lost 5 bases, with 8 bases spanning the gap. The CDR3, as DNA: TGCGCCAGCAGACCGGGGGACAATGAGCAGTTCTTC. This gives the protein CASRPGDNEQFF.

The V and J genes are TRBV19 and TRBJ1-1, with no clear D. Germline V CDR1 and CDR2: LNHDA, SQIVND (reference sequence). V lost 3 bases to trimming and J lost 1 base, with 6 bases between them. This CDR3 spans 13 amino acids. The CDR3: CASSITGNTEAFF. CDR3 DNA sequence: TGTGCCAGTAGTATCACCGGGAACACTGAAGCTTTCTTT.

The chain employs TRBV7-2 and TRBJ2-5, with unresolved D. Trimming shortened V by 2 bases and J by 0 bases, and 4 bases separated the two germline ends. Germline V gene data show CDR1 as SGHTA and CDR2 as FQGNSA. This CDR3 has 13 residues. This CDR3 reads CASSLNNQETQYF. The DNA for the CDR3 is TGTGCCAGCAGCTTAAACAACCAAGAGACCCAGTACTTC.

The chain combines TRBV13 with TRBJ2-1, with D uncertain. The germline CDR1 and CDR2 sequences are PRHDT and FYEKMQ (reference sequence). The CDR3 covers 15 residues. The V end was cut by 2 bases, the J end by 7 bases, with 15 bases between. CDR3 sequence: CASSLTSHNANEQFF. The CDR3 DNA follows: TGTGCCAGCAGCTTAACCAGTCATAATGCTAATGAGCAGTTCTTC.

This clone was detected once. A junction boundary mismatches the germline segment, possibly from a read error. Here the CDR3 reads CSSRQGLRGEAFF. The CDR3 bases are TGTTCCAGCAGACAGGGCCTTCGGGGTGAAGCTTTCTTT. This chain connects TRBV7-9 to TRBJ1-1; TRBD1 agrees at 7 bases. Germline-derived CDR1 and CDR2 are SEHNR and FQNEAQ (reference sequence). The CDR3 has 13 amino acids.

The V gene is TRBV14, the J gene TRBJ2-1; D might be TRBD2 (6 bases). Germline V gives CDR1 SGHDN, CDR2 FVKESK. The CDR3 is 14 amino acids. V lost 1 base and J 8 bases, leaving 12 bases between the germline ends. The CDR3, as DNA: TGTGCCAGCAGCCAAGTGGGGGAGGTGGATGAGCAGTTCTTC. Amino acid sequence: CASSQVGEVDEQFF.

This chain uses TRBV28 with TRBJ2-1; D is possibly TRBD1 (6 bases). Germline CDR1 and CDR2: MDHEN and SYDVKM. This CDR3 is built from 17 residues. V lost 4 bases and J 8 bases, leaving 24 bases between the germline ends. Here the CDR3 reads CASSSPQGHPLVYEQFF. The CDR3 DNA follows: TGTGCCAGCAGTTCACCACAGGGACATCCACTGGTCTATGAGCAGTTCTTC.